This T cell receptor (beta chain) derives from a study of blood T cell repertoires in COVID-19. Study details: Sites in the United States, Italy and Spain provided acute and convalescent COVID-19 samples.

CDR1 is SGHNT, CDR2 YENEEA, per germline. Trimming took 5 bases from V and 4 from J, leaving 24 bases between them. The CDR3 is 18 amino acids. In the study's own analysis: Reference gene primer amplification gave estimated nucleated cell counts. Measured with immunoSEQ multiplex PCR; TCRdb has only the in-frame clones, and not every one. Clone size and V and J calls were adopted from that table, with D and trimming inferred from the DNA. This table has approximately 200,000 clones, 85% to 90% appearing once. Categorization into cohorts depended on clinical history that participants reported. Cohort 3 recovery required two negative PCRs, clearance, or symptom resolution.

This sequence originates from a man aged 25 to 45 who had recovered from COVID-19. The sequenced sample consisted of PBMCs or T cells enriched from blood (not recorded which). The gene calls are TRBV11-3 and TRBJ2-1, with D perhaps matching TRBD2 (8 bases). The CDR3 reads CASSPGGGGGRRYNEQFF. In DNA, the CDR3 is TGTGCCAGCAGCCCAGGGGGGGGTGGCGGGAGGCGTTACAATGAGCAGTTCTTC.